These 5 T cell receptor beta chains were sequenced from one sample in a study of T-cell reconstitution after alpha-beta-depleted transplantation in children. TCRbeta library construction was performed incorporating unique molecular identifiers. TCRdb itself ran the PCR reads through MiXCR, one entry per CDR3 protein. The sample includes fewer than 700,000 distinct CDR3 sequences, under 30% of them seen just once. Sequences were derived from PBMCs, mostly from graft donor cells, sampled 360 days after TCRalphabeta/CD19-depleted stem cell transplant. The receptors were sampled from a boy less than two years old who had a stem cell transplant for acute myeloid leukemia, so the T cells may come from the graft donor.

This clonotype was detected once. The chain has TRBV24-1 and TRBJ2-3; TRBD1 matches at 7 bases. The CDR3 has 16 amino acids. With 1 base clipped from V and 0 bases from J, the junction kept 3 bases outside the gene matches. Germline loops: CDR1 KGHDR, CDR2 SFDVKD. In nucleotides, the CDR3 is TGTGCCACCAGTGATTTCGACAGGGCTAGCACAGATACGCAGTATTTT. Protein product: CATSDFDRASTDTQYF.

This clonotype was counted only a few times. V usage is TRBV20-1 and J usage is TRBJ1-5; 8 bases are shared with TRBD1. Germline CDR1 is DFQATT and CDR2 is SNEGSKA (reference sequence). The trim removed 1 base at V and 6 bases at J, leaving 8 bases unmatched. The CDR3 loop spans 15 amino acids. The CDR3 bases are TGCAGTGCTAGAGTGGCAGGGGGCTATGGTCAGCCCCAGCATTTT. Its protein product is CSARVAGGYGQPQHF.

The CDR3 reads CASGTSGVTDTQYF. The CDR3 nucleotides are TGTGCCAGCGGTACTAGCGGGGTAACAGATACGCAGTATTTT. This sequence joins TRBV12-3 or TRBV12-4 and TRBJ2-3; 10 bases match TRBD2. The CDR3 has 14 amino acids. Germline trimming cut 8 bases from V and 3 bases from J; bases unmatched to any gene: 5.

This clonotype appeared many times. J is TRBJ1-6 and V is TRBV7-2, with 7 bases identical to TRBD1. V was pared by 4 bases and J by 7 bases, with 7 bases of the junction left unmatched. In germline, CDR1 is SGHTA, CDR2 FQGNSA. The CDR3 contains 15 residues. The CDR3 reads CASSYRGIRNSPLHF. CDR3 DNA sequence: TGTGCCAGCAGCTACAGGGGTATACGGAATTCACCCCTCCACTTT.

There are a few counts of this clonotype. This chain uses TRBV6-1 with TRBJ1-4; D might be TRBD1 (5 bases). Trimming took 5 bases from V and 4 from J, leaving 8 bases between them. The germline CDR1 and CDR2 sequences are MNHNS and SASEGT. The CDR3 is 13 residues long. The CDR3 region is CASSRDVNEKLFF. In DNA form, the CDR3 reads TGTGCCAGCAGTCGGGACGTTAATGAAAAACTGTTTTTT.